These 18 T cell receptor beta chains were sequenced from one sample in a study of T cells in Graves' hyperthyroidism and ophthalmopathy. Amplified TCR beta CDR3 regions derived from RNA transcripts. First-round RT-PCR of the TCR CDR3 relied on the HTBI primer set. TCRdb re-called the multiplex PCR reads through MiXCR, storing one row per CDR3 protein. Of hundreds of thousands of distinct CDR3 sequences listed, just under 20% are singletons. The sample comprised blood. The source is a man aged 35-49 years with Graves' ophthalmopathy.

This clonotype has a handful of counts. Here the CDR3 DNA reads TGTGCCAGCAGCACTGCGAACAGGGGCAATCAGCCCCAGCATTTT. Protein sequence: CASSTANRGNQPQHF. V is TRBV7-4 and J is TRBJ1-5, with D maybe TRBD1 (6 bases). Germline V CDR1 and CDR2: SGHVT, SQSDAQ. V was trimmed by 5 bases and J by 2 bases, leaving 13 bases between them. The CDR3 sequence is 15 residues long.

The chain employs TRBV18 and TRBJ2-2, with D uncertain. Trimming took 6 bases from V and 1 from J, leaving 9 bases between them. The CDR3 has 14 residues. CDR1 is KGHSH, CDR2 LQKENI, per germline. The CDR3 DNA sequence: TGTGCCAGCTCGGACGGACGGAACACCGGGGAGCTGTTTTTT. Protein: CASSDGRNTGELFF.

This chain joins TRBV13 and TRBJ2-7; 8 bases are a match to TRBD2. J was trimmed by 3 bases and V by 6 bases; bases with no gene match: 10. In germline, CDR1 is PRHDT, CDR2 FYEKMQ (reference sequence). The CDR3 is 15 amino acids. The CDR3: CASSQLAEGLYEQYF. The CDR3 DNA follows: TGTGCCAGCAGTCAACTAGCGGAGGGCCTCTACGAGCAGTACTTC. Full variable domain (rest looked up from reference TRBV13 and TRBJ2-7): AAGVIQSPRHLIKEKRETATLKCYPIPRHDTVYWYQQGPGQDPQFLISFYEKMQSDKGSIPDRFSAQQFSDYHSELNMSSLELGDSALYFCASSQLAEGLYEQYFGPGTRLTVT.

This clonotype was seen many times. The chain carries TRBV7-3 and TRBJ2-1, with TRBD2 matching 8 bases. The CDR3 has 14 amino acids. The ends lost 5 bases at V and 8 bases at J; junction bases unmatched: 8. Germline V gene data show CDR1 as SGHTA and CDR2 as FQGTGA. CDR3 sequence: CASSPVGLGDEQFF. The CDR3 bases are TGTGCCAGCAGCCCTGTGGGACTAGGAGATGAGCAGTTCTTC.

In this sample, this clonotype turned up many times. This rearrangement joins TRBV18 to TRBJ1-1; D is undetermined. Between the trimmed V and J ends, which lost 4 bases and 8 bases, there was a span of 8 bases. The CDR3 is 11 residues long. Germline CDR1 is KGHSH and CDR2 is LQKENI. The CDR3 spells CASSRGDEAFF. CDR3 sequence (DNA): TGTGCCAGCTCACGGGGAGACGAAGCTTTCTTT.

The chain uses TRBV5-1 and TRBJ2-7; 8 bases line up with TRBD1. J was trimmed by 7 bases and V by 0 bases; bases with no gene match: 9. There are 15 residues in the CDR3. Germline V gene sequence: CDR1 SGHRS, CDR2 YFSETQ. The CDR3 loop reads CASSLAQGRGREQYF. In nucleotides, the CDR3 is TGCGCCAGCAGCTTGGCCCAGGGCAGGGGGCGAGAGCAGTACTTC.

This rearrangement joins TRBV29-1 to TRBJ1-1; no definite D call. This CDR3 contains 13 residues. V lost 3 bases, J lost 0 bases, and 8 bases lay in between. Germline V gene data show CDR1 as SQVTM and CDR2 as ANQGSEA. The CDR3 nucleotides are TGCAGCGTTGAGTCCAACTTGAACACTGAAGCTTTCTTT. The encoded protein is CSVESNLNTEAFF.

The chain has TRBV3-1 and TRBJ1-2; D gene ambiguous. Germline lookup yields CDR1 LGHDT and CDR2 YNNKEL (reference sequence). Deletions cut 3 bases from V and 4 bases from J, with 12 bases between. CDR3 length equals 14 residues. CDR3 coding DNA: TGTGCCAGCAGCCACTTTGGGGAAACCTATGGCTACACCTTC. This sequence encodes CASSHFGETYGYTF.

The genes are TRBV19 and TRBJ2-5; 8 bases line up with TRBD2. The CDR3 length is 13 residues. The trim removed 6 bases at V and 4 bases at J, leaving 4 bases unmatched. In germline, CDR1 is LNHDA, CDR2 SQIVND (reference sequence). CDR3 nucleotides: TGTGCCAGTAGCCCGACTAGCGTAGAGACCCAGTACTTC. It is translated as CASSPTSVETQYF.

This chain links TRBV5-1 with TRBJ1-2; no clear D. Trimming removed 0 bases at V and 5 bases at J, with 23 bases between. The germline V gene has CDR1 SGHRS and CDR2 YFSETQ. The CDR3 is 18 residues long. The CDR3 nucleotides read TGCGCCAGCAGCTTGGGCCCCCAAGACATGTCCTATCGGTATGGCTACACCTTC. Its translation is CASSLGPQDMSYRYGYTF.

V is TRBV7-8 and J is TRBJ1-1; 8 bases agree with TRBD1. Looked up from germline, CDR1 is SGHVS and CDR2 is FQNEAQ. Trimming took 5 bases from V and 4 from J; bases not matched to a gene: 15. The CDR3 extends over 17 amino acids. DNA for the CDR3: TGTGCCAGCAGCCCTTGGACAGGGTTGGATTCCCGCACTGAAGCTTTCTTT. Its translation is CASSPWTGLDSRTEAFF.

The chain is built from TRBV19 and TRBJ1-1; D not resolved. From germline, CDR1 is LNHDA and CDR2 SQIVND (reference sequence). The CDR3 has 16 amino acids. The V end lost 5 bases, the J end lost 1 base, and 17 bases lay between the germline ends. This CDR3 reads CASSHWQLVKNTEAFF. The DNA for the CDR3 is TGTGCCAGTAGTCATTGGCAGCTTGTTAAGAACACTGAAGCTTTCTTT.

The chain carries TRBV6-2 or TRBV6-3 and TRBJ2-3; unclear D gene. The CDR3 consists of 10 residues. Germline assignment: CDR1 MNHEY and CDR2 SVGEGT. V was clipped by 2 bases and J by 14 bases, with 8 bases between them. This CDR3 is CASSYGDWYF. For the CDR3, the DNA is TGTGCCAGCAGTTACGGGGATTGGTATTTT.

The CDR3 reads CASSPLRGPDEQFF. The DNA for the CDR3 is TGCGCCAGCAGCCCCCTCCGGGGGCCCGATGAGCAGTTCTTC. The chain is built from TRBV5-1 and TRBJ2-1; perhaps D is TRBD1 or TRBD2 (6 bases each). In germline, CDR1 is SGHRS, CDR2 YFSETQ. Between the trimmed V and J ends, which lost 4 bases and 8 bases, there was a span of 16 bases. The CDR3 sequence is 14 residues long.

This clonotype was detected ten times or more. This chain uses TRBV27 with TRBJ2-3; D is possibly TRBD1 (5 bases). This CDR3 spans 17 amino acids. Germline V CDR1 and CDR2: MNHEY, SMNVEV (reference sequence). V was clipped by 2 bases and J by 0 bases, with 15 bases between them. The CDR3 protein is CASSLRGSSPSTDTQYF. The DNA of the CDR3 is TGTGCCAGCAGTTTAAGGGGCAGTTCTCCCAGCACAGATACGCAGTATTTT.

The V and J genes are TRBV12-3 or TRBV12-4 and TRBJ2-7; 7 bases are shared with TRBD1. V shed 4 bases, J shed 6 bases, and the junction held 15 bases outside the gene matches. The CDR3 contains 16 residues. The CDR3 loop is CASSYLGGGESREQYF. Written as DNA, the CDR3 is TGTGCCAGCAGTTATCTAGGGGGCGGTGAGTCGCGCGAGCAGTACTTC.

This clonotype was observed at least ten times. V is TRBV5-5 and J is TRBJ2-3, with no clear D. This CDR3 has 12 residues. V dropped 4 bases and J dropped 4 bases, with 7 bases sitting between them. Germline assignment: CDR1 SGHKS and CDR2 YYEKEE (reference sequence). In DNA form, the CDR3 reads TGTGCCAGCAGCCTGACCCCAGATACGCAGTATTTT. Amino acid sequence: CASSLTPDTQYF.

This clonotype appeared many times. The chain recombines TRBV7-3 with TRBJ2-3; TRBD1 matches 8 bases. The germline gives CDR1 SGHTA, CDR2 FQGTGA. The CDR3 is 14 amino acids. V was pared by 5 bases and J by 1 base, with 2 bases of the junction left unmatched. The CDR3: CASSQQGGTDTQYF. The CDR3 DNA reads as TGTGCCAGCAGCCAACAGGGGGGCACAGATACGCAGTATTTT.